This T cell receptor (beta chain) was documented in a study of OX40 agonist ivuxolimab in advanced cancers. Study information: Patients received the agonistic anti-OX40 (CD134) antibody ivuxolimab. Participants, 75% to 85% male, averaged roughly 60 years of age, ranging from roughly 20 to 79.

This clone has just a few counts. Produced via immunoSEQ multiplex PCR; TCRdb's table is partial and in-frame only. The table lists around 18,000 clones, roughly four fifths of them singletons, with about an eighth in the top ten. If patients had autoimmune disease history or systemic immunosuppression, they were excluded. CDR1 SNHLY and CDR2 FYNNEI come from the germline V gene. V shed 2 bases and J shed 5 bases, with 9 bases lying between them. The CDR3 is made up of 14 amino acids. The V gene is TRBV2, the J gene TRBJ1-4; D uncertain. This receptor was taken from an adult with an advanced solid tumor such as melanoma, head and neck, liver or kidney cancer. Sample: CD4+ or CD8+ T cells sorted from blood, taken in a trial of the OX40 agonist ivuxolimab. In nucleotides, the CDR3 is TGTGCCAGCAGTGAATCCAGTATAAATGAAAAACTGTTTTTT. Its protein is CASSESSINEKLFF.